These T cell receptor beta chains were read from a single sample in a study of control samples from healthy donors and cancer patients. Assay: immunoSEQ multiplex PCR; the TCRdb copy retains only in-frame clones and omits some. The sample lists more than 30,000 clones, around 94% occurring once. Sequenced sample: blood. These receptors were collected from a man in his 60s in good health. Both conserved end residues are part of each CDR3. The order of the fields is J gene, CDR3 length, V gene, CDR3 protein.

j_call: TRBJ2-3; cdr3_length: 17; v_call: TRBV5-1; cdr3_aa: CASSLVGTGAGTDTQYF
j_call: TRBJ1-6; cdr3_length: 16; v_call: TRBV7-2; cdr3_aa: CASSLELRGGNSPLHF
j_call: TRBJ1-1; cdr3_length: 15; v_call: TRBV18; cdr3_aa: CASSPVVTPRAEAFF
j_call: TRBJ1-4; cdr3_length: 15; v_call: TRBV2; cdr3_aa: CASRFLTGVLEKLFF
j_call: TRBJ1-4; cdr3_length: 15; v_call: TRBV12-5; cdr3_aa: CASGPAGAGVVKLFF
j_call: TRBJ1-1; cdr3_length: 13; v_call: TRBV7-3; cdr3_aa: CASSLTLTGEAFF
j_call: TRBJ1-4; cdr3_length: 16; v_call: TRBV14; cdr3_aa: CASSQLTGATNEKLFF
j_call: TRBJ2-1; cdr3_length: 14; v_call: TRBV19; cdr3_aa: CASSLRTSYNEQFF
j_call: TRBJ1-4; cdr3_length: 15; v_call: TRBV19; cdr3_aa: CASSPPDRDDEKLFF
j_call: TRBJ2-7; cdr3_length: 13; v_call: TRBV19; cdr3_aa: CASSSGHTYEQYF
j_call: TRBJ1-2; cdr3_length: 12; v_call: TRBV27; cdr3_aa: CASSFSGSGYTF
j_call: TRBJ1-1; cdr3_length: 15; v_call: TRBV5-5; cdr3_aa: CASSLGGAGNTEAFF
j_call: TRBJ1-1; cdr3_length: 13; v_call: TRBV6-1; cdr3_aa: CASSRILNTEAFF
j_call: TRBJ1-3; cdr3_length: 15; v_call: TRBV2; cdr3_aa: CASSEEGLSGNTIYF
j_call: TRBJ2-2; cdr3_length: 15; v_call: TRBV6-5; cdr3_aa: CASSYKRQNTGELFF
j_call: TRBJ1-2; cdr3_length: 13; v_call: TRBV6-5; cdr3_aa: CASKVRDNYGYTF